This T cell receptor (beta chain) was identified during a study of OX40 agonist ivuxolimab in advanced cancers. Turning to the study itself: Patients in the trial were receiving intravenous ivuxolimab every 2 weeks, at doses of 0.01 to 10 mg/kg. Hepatocellular carcinoma, melanoma, renal cell or head and neck cancer occurred in dose-escalation patients. Findings of the study overall: A proportion of nonresponders additionally exhibited low normalized T-cell clonal expansion. Averaged across samples, CD8+ T cells carried more expanded clones than CD4+ did.

Method: immunoSEQ multiplex PCR; TCRdb's copy keeps in-frame clones and lacks some. The data show some 43,000 clones, with 88% seen just once and roughly 3.3% held by the top ten. Trimming stripped 5 bases from V and 9 bases from J, with 20 bases between. This CDR3 comprises 14 residues. The germline gives CDR1 SGHDN, CDR2 FVKESK. This clone was counted once. Antigen specificity is unknown. The sequence derives from an adult with an advanced solid tumor such as melanoma, head and neck, liver or kidney cancer. The chain uses TRBV14 and TRBJ2-7; maybe TRBD1 (5 bases). This sample comprised CD4+ or CD8+ T cells sorted from blood, obtained in a trial of the OX40 agonist ivuxolimab. The CDR3 sequence: CASSLTSGSFGQYF. The CDR3 nucleotides read TGTGCCAGCAGCTTAACGTCAGGGTCCTTTGGGCAGTACTTC. The full variable domain, its missing parts supplied by reference TRBV14 and TRBJ2-7, is EAGVTQFPSHSVIEKGQTVTLRCDPISGHDNLYWYRRVMGKEIKFLLHFVKESKQDESGMPNNRFLAERTGGTYSTLKVQPAELEDSGVYFCASSLTSGSFGQYFGPGTRLTVT.